What follows describes a single T cell receptor beta chain. What it recognizes is unknown. These data belong to a study of cytomegalovirus exposure and HLA in healthy donors. Healthy bone marrow donors made up the cohort. CDR3 size: 15 residues. Study conclusions and caveats: No immune exposure information besides CMV serostatus was available. There were a few CMV-associated chains whose specificity for CMV antigens was confirmed in vitro. Roughly uniform depth of sequencing across donors was assumed in presence/absence analyses.

PCR used 60 Vbeta primers and 13 Jbeta primers. Assay: immunoSEQ multiplex PCR; the TCRdb copy retains only in-frame clones and omits some. The sample includes about 140,000 clones, 60% to 80% of them seen just once. The chain recombines TRBV12-1 with TRBJ2-7; the table names TRBD1, a call not compared with the DNA. TRBV12-1 is shown as a pseudogene. Sequencing was performed on PBMCs. The origin of this receptor is a woman younger than 45 in good health and CMV-seronegative. The CDR3 DNA sequence: TGTGCCAGCAGCGTTGGACAGGGGTATTTCATGGGGCAGTACTTC. This encodes CASSVGQGYFMGQYF.